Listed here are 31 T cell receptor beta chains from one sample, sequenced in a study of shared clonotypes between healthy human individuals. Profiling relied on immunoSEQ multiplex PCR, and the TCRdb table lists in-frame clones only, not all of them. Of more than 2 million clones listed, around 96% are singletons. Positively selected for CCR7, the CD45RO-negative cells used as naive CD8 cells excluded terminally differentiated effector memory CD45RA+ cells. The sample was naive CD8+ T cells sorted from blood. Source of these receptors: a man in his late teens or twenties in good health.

CDR3 region: CAISESAGGITGELFF. The CDR3 nucleotides read TGTGCCATCAGTGAGTCAGCAGGGGGGATCACCGGGGAGCTGTTTTTT. V gene TRBV10-3 combines with J gene TRBJ2-2, with TRBD1 as a possible D gene (7 bases). The CDR3 has 16 amino acids. Germline V gives CDR1 ENHRY, CDR2 SYGVKD. Trimming pared 0 bases from V and 4 bases from J, leaving 12 bases between.

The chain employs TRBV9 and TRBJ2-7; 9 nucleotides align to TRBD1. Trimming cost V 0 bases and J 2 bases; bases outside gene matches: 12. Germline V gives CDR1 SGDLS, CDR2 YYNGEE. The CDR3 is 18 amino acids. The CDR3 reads CASSVAGWIGTGPYEQYF. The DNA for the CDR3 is TGTGCCAGCAGCGTAGCCGGGTGGATTGGGACAGGGCCCTACGAGCAGTACTTC.

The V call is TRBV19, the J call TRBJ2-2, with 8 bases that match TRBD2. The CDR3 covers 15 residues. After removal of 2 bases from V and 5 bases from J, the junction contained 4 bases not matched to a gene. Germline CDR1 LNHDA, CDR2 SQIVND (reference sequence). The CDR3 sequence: CASSIPGGQTGELFF. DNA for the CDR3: TGTGCCAGTAGTATACCGGGGGGGCAAACCGGGGAGCTGTTTTTT. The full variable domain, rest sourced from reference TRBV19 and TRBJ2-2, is DGGITQSPKYLFRKEGQNVTLSCEQNLNHDAMYWYRQDPGQGLRLIYYSQIVNDFQKGDIAEGYSVSREKKESFPLTVTSAQKNPTAFYLCASSIPGGQTGELFFGEGSRLTVL.

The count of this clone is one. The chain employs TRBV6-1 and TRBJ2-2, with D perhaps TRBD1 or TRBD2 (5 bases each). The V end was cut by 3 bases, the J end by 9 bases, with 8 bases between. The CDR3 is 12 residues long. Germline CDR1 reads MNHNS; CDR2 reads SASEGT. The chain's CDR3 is CASSEGERELFF. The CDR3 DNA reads TGTGCCAGCAGTGAGGGGGAAAGGGAGCTGTTTTTT.

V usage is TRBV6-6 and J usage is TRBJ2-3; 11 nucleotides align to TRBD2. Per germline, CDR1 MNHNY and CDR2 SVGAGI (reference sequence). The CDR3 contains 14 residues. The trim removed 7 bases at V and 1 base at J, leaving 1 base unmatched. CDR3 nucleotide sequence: TGTGCCAGCAAACTAGCGGGGGGCACAGATACGCAGTATTTT. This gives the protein CASKLAGGTDTQYF.

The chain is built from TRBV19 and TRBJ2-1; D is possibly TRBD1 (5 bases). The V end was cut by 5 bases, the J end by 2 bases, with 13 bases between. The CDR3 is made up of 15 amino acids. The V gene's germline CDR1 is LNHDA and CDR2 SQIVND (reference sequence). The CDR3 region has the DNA TGTGCCAGTAGTTTCGACAGCCGGGCCTACAATGAGCAGTTCTTC. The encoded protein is CASSFDSRAYNEQFF.

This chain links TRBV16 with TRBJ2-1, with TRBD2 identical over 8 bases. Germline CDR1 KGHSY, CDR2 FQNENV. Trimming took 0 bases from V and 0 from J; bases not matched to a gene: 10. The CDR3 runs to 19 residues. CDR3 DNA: TGTGCCAGCAGCCAATCGGCGCTAGCGGGCCTTAGCTCCTACAATGAGCAGTTCTTC. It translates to CASSQSALAGLSSYNEQFF.

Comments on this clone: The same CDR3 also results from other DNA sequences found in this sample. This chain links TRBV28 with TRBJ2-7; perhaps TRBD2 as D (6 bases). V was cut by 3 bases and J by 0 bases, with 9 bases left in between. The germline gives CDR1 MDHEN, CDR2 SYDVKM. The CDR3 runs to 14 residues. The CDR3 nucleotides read TGTGCCAGCAGTTTTAGCGGAAGCTCCTACGAGCAGTACTTC. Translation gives CASSFSGSSYEQYF.

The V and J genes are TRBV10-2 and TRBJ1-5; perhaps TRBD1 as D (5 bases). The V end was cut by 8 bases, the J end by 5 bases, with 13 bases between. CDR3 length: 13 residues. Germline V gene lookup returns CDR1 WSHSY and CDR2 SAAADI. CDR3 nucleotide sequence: TGCGCCAGCGGCCAACAGGAGGATCAGCCCCAGCATTTT. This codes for CASGQQEDQPQHF.

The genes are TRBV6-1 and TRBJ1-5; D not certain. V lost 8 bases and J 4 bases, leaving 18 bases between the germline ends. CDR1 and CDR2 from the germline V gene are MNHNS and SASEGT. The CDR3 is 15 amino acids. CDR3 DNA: TGTGCCAGCGGGCCGTCGGCGGGGAGTAATCAGCCCCAGCATTTT. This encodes CASGPSAGSNQPQHF.

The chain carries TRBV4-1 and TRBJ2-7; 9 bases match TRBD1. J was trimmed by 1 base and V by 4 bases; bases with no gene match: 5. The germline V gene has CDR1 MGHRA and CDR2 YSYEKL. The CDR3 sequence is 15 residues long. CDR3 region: CASSLLGTGSYEQYF. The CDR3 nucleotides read TGCGCCAGCAGCCTTCTCGGGACAGGGTCCTACGAGCAGTACTTC.

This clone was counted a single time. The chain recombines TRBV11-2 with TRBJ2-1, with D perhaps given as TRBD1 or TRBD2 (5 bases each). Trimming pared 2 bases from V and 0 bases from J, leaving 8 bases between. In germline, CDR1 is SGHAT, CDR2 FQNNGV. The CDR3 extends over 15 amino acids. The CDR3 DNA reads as TGTGCCAGCAGCTTAAGAGGGGACTCCTACAATGAGCAGTTCTTC. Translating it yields CASSLRGDSYNEQFF.

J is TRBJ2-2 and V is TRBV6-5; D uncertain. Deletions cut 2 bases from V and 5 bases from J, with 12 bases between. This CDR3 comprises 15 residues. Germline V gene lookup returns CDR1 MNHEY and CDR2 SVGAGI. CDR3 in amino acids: CASSYAPGGTGELFF. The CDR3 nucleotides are TGTGCCAGCAGTTACGCCCCTGGTGGGACCGGGGAGCTGTTTTTT.

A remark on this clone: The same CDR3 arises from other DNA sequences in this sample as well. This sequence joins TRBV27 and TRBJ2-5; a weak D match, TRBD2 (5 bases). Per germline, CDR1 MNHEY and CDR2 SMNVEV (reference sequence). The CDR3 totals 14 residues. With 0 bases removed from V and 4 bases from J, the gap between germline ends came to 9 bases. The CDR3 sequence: CASSLSGVGETQYF. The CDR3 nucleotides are TGTGCCAGCAGTTTATCCGGGGTGGGAGAGACCCAGTACTTC.

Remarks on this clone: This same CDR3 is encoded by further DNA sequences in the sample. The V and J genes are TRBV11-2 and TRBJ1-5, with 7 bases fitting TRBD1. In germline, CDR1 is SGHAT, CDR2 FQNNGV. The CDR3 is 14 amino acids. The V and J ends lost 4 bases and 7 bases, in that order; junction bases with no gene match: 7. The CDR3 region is CASSSGHRGQPQHF. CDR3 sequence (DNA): TGTGCCAGCAGCTCCGGACACAGGGGACAGCCCCAGCATTTT.

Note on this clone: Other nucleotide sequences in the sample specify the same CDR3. The CDR3 coding sequence is TGCGCCAGCAGCCAAGACTGGGGAGCCTACGAGCAGTACTTC. It encodes CASSQDWGAYEQYF. The chain couples TRBV4-1 to TRBJ2-7; possibly TRBD2 for D (5 bases). Germline-derived CDR1 and CDR2 are MGHRA and YSYEKL. V shed 0 bases and J shed 2 bases, with 8 bases lying between them. The length of the CDR3 is 14 residues.

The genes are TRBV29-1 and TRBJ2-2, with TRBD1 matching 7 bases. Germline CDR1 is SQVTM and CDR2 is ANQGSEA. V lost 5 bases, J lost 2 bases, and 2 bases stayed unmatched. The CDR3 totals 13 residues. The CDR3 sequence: CSVRDSNTGELFF. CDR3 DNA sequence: TGCAGCGTTCGGGACAGTAACACCGGGGAGCTGTTTTTT.

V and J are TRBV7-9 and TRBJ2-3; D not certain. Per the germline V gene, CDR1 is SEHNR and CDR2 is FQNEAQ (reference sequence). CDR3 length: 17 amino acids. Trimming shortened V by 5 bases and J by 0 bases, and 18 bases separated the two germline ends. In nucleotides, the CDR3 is TGTGCCAGCAGCCACGGCGGTGAGAATCCTAGCACAGATACGCAGTATTTT. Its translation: CASSHGGENPSTDTQYF.

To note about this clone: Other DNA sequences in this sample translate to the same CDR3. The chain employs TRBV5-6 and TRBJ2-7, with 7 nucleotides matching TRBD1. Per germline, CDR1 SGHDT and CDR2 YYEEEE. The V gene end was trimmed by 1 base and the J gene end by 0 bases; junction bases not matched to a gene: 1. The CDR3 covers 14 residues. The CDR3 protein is CASSLRDSSYEQYF. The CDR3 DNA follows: TGTGCCAGCAGCTTGAGGGACAGCTCCTACGAGCAGTACTTC.

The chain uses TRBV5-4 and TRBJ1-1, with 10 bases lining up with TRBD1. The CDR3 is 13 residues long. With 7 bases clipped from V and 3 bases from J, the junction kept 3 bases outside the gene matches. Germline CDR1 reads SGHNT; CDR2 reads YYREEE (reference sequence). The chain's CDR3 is CASGGTGDTEAFF. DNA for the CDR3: TGTGCCAGCGGCGGGACAGGGGACACTGAAGCTTTCTTT.

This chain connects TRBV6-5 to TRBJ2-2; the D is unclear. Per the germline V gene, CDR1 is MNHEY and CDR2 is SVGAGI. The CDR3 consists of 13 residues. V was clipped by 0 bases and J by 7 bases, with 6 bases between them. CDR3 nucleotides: TGTGCCAGCAGTTACTCCATGAACGGGGAGCTGTTTTTT. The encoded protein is CASSYSMNGELFF.

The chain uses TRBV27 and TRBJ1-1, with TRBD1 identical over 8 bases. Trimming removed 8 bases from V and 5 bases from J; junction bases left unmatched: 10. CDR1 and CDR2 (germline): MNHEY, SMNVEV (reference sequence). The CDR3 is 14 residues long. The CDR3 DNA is TGTGCCAGCCACCCCCAGGGGGCGAGAACTGAAGCTTTCTTT. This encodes CASHPQGARTEAFF.

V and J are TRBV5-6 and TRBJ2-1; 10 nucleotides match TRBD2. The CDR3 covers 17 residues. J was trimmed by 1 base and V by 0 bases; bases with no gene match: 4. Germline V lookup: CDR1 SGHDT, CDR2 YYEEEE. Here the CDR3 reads CASSLVQREGSYNEQFF. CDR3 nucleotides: TGTGCCAGCAGCTTGGTTCAGCGGGAGGGGTCCTACAATGAGCAGTTCTTC.

The CDR3 loop is CASNRPGELFF. For the CDR3, the DNA is TGTGCCTCCAACAGGCCCGGGGAGCTGTTTTTT. The gene calls are TRBV19 and TRBJ2-2; tentatively, D is TRBD1 (5 bases). From germline, CDR1 is LNHDA and CDR2 SQIVND (reference sequence). The CDR3 runs 11 residues. V shed 11 bases and J shed 6 bases, with 10 bases lying between them.

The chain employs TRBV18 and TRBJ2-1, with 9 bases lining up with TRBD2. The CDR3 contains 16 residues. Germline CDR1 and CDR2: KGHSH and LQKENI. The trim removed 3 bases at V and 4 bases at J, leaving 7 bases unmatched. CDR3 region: CASSPSAGGPYNEQFF. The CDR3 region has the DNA TGTGCCAGCTCACCTTCGGCGGGAGGGCCATACAATGAGCAGTTCTTC. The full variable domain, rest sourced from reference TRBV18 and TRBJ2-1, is NAGVMQNPRHLVRRRGQEARLRCSPMKGHSHVYWYRQLPEEGLKFMVYLQKENIIDESGMPKERFSAEFPKEGPSILRIQQVVRGDSAAYFCASSPSAGGPYNEQFFGPGTRLTVL.

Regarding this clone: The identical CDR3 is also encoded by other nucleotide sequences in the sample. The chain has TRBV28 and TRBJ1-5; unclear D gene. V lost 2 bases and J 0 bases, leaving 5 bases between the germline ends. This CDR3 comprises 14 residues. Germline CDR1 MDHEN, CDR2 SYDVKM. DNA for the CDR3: TGTGCCAGCAGTTTACGCGCTAGCAATCAGCCCCAGCATTTT. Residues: CASSLRASNQPQHF.

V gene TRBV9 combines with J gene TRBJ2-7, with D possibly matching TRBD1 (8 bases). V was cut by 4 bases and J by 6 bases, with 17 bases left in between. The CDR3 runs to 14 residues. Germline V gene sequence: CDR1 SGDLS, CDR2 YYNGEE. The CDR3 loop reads CASSLAAGGGEQYF. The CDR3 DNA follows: TGTGCCAGCAGCCTAGCGGCAGGGGGCGGCGAGCAGTACTTC.

CDR3 amino acids: CASTQLGGQETQYF. The CDR3 nucleotides read TGTGCCAGCACCCAATTGGGGGGCCAAGAGACCCAGTACTTC. V gene TRBV5-6 combines with J gene TRBJ2-5; D is possibly TRBD2 (6 bases). V was clipped by 6 bases and J by 1 base, with 13 bases between them. Germline CDR1 reads SGHDT; CDR2 reads YYEEEE. The CDR3 spans 14 residues.

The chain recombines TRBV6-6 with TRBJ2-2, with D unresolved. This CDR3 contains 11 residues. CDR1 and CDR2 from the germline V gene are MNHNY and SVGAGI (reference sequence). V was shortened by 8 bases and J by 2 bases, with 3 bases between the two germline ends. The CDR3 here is CASDNTGELFF. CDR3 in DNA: TGTGCCAGCGACAACACCGGGGAGCTGTTTTTT.

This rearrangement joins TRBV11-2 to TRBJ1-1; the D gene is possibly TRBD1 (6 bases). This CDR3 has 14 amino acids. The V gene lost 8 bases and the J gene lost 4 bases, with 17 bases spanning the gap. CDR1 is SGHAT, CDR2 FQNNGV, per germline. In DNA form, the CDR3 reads TGTGCCAGCGGGGTCCTGACAGGCGCCACTGAAGCTTTCTTT. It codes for CASGVLTGATEAFF.

Here the CDR3 reads CASSPVGLADISYEQYF. The CDR3 nucleotides are TGTGCCAGCTCACCAGTCGGACTAGCGGACATCTCCTACGAGCAGTACTTC. V usage is TRBV18 and J usage is TRBJ2-7; 10 bases are shared with TRBD2. Germline trimming cut 2 bases from V and 0 bases from J; bases unmatched to any gene: 7. The CDR3 is made up of 17 amino acids. Looked up from germline, CDR1 is KGHSH and CDR2 is LQKENI.